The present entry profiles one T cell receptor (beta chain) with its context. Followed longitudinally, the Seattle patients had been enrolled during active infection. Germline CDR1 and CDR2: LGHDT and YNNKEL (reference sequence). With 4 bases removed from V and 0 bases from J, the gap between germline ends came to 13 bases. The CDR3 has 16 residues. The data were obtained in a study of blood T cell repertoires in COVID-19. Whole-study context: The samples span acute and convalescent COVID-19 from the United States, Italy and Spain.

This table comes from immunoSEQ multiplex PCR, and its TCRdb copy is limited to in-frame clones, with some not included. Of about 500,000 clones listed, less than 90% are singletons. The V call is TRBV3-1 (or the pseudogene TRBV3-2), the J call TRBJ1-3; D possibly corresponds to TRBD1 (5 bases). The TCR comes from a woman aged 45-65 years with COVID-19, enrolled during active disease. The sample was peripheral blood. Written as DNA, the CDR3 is TGTGCCAGCAGCCGGTCAGGGCAGGACTCTGGAAACACCATATATTTT. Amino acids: CASSRSGQDSGNTIYF.